The clone carrying this T cell receptor beta chain has a handful of counts. The authors prepared the TCRbeta library with unique molecular identifiers. One entry per CDR3 protein, called by TCRdb with MiXCR from the PCR reads. The data hold over 550,000 distinct CDR3 sequences, with roughly a tenth observed a single time. The data are from a study of T-cell reconstitution after alpha-beta-depleted transplantation in children. This CDR3 is 13 amino acids long. Trimming shortened V by 4 bases and J by 12 bases, and 22 bases separated the two germline ends. CDR1 and CDR2 from the germline V gene are DFQATT and SNEGSKA (reference sequence).

This specimen was PBMCs from the stem cell graft donor, taken from the stem cell graft. V gene TRBV20-1 combines with J gene TRBJ2-7; the D gene is possibly TRBD1 (6 bases). The sequence was obtained from a human donor who donated a stem cell graft to a child with acute myeloid leukemia. CDR3 protein: CSAMVTGQSLWYF. Written as DNA, the CDR3 is TGCAGTGCTATGGTGACGGGACAATCCCTTTGGTACTTC.